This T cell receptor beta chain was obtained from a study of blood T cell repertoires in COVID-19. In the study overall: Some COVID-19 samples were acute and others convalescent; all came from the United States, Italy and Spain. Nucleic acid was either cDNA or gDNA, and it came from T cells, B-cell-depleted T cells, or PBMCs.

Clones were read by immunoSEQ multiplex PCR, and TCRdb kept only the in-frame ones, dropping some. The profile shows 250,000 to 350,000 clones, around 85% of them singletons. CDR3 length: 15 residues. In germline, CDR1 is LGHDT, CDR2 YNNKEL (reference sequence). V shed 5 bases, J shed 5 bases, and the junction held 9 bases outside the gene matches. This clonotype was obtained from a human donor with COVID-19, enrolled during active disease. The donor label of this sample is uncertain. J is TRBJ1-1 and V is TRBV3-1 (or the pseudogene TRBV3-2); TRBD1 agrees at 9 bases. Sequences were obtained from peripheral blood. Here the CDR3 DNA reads TGTGCCAGCAGCGTGGGACAGGGAGTGTGGACTGAAGCTTTCTTT. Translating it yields CASSVGQGVWTEAFF.